The 12 T cell receptor beta chains given below trace back to one sample, sequenced in a study of response to subunit inactivated influenza vaccine. TCRdb reanalysed the RT-PCR reads using MiXCR and keeps one entry per CDR3 protein. Of around 580,000 distinct CDR3 sequences in the sample, about 12% were seen once. Sequences were derived from PBMCs from blood, sampled on the day of vaccination. The receptors shown here come from a man over 45 who received an inactivated influenza vaccine.

This clonotype showed up just a few times. The V call is TRBV20-1, the J call TRBJ2-3, with 9 bases matching TRBD2. V gave up 6 bases and J gave up 4 bases; unmatched junction bases: 14. The V gene's germline CDR1 is DFQATT and CDR2 SNEGSKA (reference sequence). There are 16 residues in the CDR3. CDR3 in amino acids: CSALVVAGGLSDTQYF. The CDR3 DNA follows: TGCAGTGCCCTAGTTGTTGCGGGAGGGTTGTCAGATACGCAGTATTTT.

The chain recombines TRBV6-2 or TRBV6-3 with TRBJ2-1; D is perhaps TRBD2 (5 bases). The CDR3 runs 17 residues. Trimming pared 0 bases from V and 3 bases from J, leaving 15 bases between. From germline, CDR1 is MNHEY and CDR2 SVGEGT. The CDR3 DNA sequence: TGTGCCAGCAGTTACTCGCCCCGGGGAATCGGCTACAATGAGCAGTTCTTC. It yields the protein CASSYSPRGIGYNEQFF.

This clonotype appeared a few times. The chain combines TRBV9 with TRBJ2-1; weak D call: TRBD2 (7 bases). The CDR3 is 16 amino acids. Per germline, CDR1 SGDLS and CDR2 YYNGEE. The V end was cut by 3 bases, the J end by 7 bases, with 20 bases between. The CDR3 loop reads CASSGGGVPPTNEQFF. CDR3 coding DNA: TGTGCCAGCAGCGGAGGGGGGGTTCCCCCTACGAATGAGCAGTTCTTC. The variable domain in full, completed from reference TRBV9 and TRBJ2-1, reads DSGVTQTPKHLITATGQRVTLRCSPRSGDLSVYWYQQSLDQGLQFLIQYYNGEERAKGNILERFSAQQFPDLHSELNLSSLELGDSALYFCASSGGGVPPTNEQFFGPGTRLTVL.

The rearrangement joins TRBV9 to TRBJ2-7, with 10 bases aligning to TRBD2. CDR1 is SGDLS, CDR2 YYNGEE, per germline. Trimming at V came to 0 bases and at J to 7 bases, leaving 13 bases not matched to a gene. The CDR3 spans 17 residues. The CDR3 loop reads CASSVEPSGRRGGEQYF. Here the CDR3 DNA reads TGTGCCAGCAGCGTAGAGCCTAGCGGGAGACGGGGGGGTGAGCAGTACTTC.

The chain links TRBV7-8 to TRBJ2-1, with D possibly matching TRBD1 (6 bases). Germline V CDR1 and CDR2: SGHVS, FQNEAQ. This CDR3 is built from 12 residues. With 6 bases removed from V and 10 bases from J, the gap between germline ends came to 13 bases. The CDR3 protein is CASREPGHEQFF. Here the CDR3 DNA reads TGTGCCAGCAGAGAACCGGGACACGAGCAGTTCTTC.

This chain links TRBV6-2 or TRBV6-3 with TRBJ2-1; 7 bases line up with TRBD1. The CDR3 has 17 amino acids. The ends lost 2 bases at V and 5 bases at J; junction bases unmatched: 12. Per germline, CDR1 MNHEY and CDR2 SVGEGT. CDR3 DNA sequence: TGTGCCAGCAGTTACCCTAGTACAGGGGTACGAAACAATGAGCAGTTCTTC. Its protein product is CASSYPSTGVRNNEQFF.

This clonotype was detected only a few times. The chain joins TRBV9 to TRBJ2-1; TRBD2 might be the D (5 bases). CDR1 and CDR2 from the germline V gene are SGDLS and YYNGEE. Trimming stripped 0 bases from V and 3 bases from J, with 10 bases between. The CDR3 loop spans 15 amino acids. CDR3 nucleotide sequence: TGTGCCAGCAGCGTAGTGGTGGGAGACTACAATGAGCAGTTCTTC. Residues: CASSVVVGDYNEQFF.

CDR3 protein: CASSSQGAGQPQHF. CDR3 DNA sequence: TGTGCCAGCAGCTCCCAGGGGGCCGGTCAGCCCCAGCATTTT. The chain recombines TRBV7-2 with TRBJ1-5; 8 nucleotides line up with TRBD1. The length of the CDR3 is 14 residues. Germline V CDR1 and CDR2: SGHTA, FQGNSA. Trimming cost V 4 bases and J 6 bases; bases outside gene matches: 5.

The chain links TRBV4-3 to TRBJ2-5, with 11 nucleotides matching TRBD2. CDR3 length: 16 amino acids. The germline gives CDR1 LGHNA, CDR2 YSLEER. V lost 0 bases, J lost 5 bases, and 5 bases stayed unmatched. This CDR3 is CASSQDVAGGLETQYF. CDR3 nucleotides: TGCGCCAGCAGCCAAGACGTAGCGGGGGGGTTGGAGACCCAGTACTTC.

The chain is built from TRBV18 and TRBJ2-7; perhaps TRBD1 as D (6 bases). Per germline, CDR1 KGHSH and CDR2 LQKENI. This CDR3 region has 16 residues. Trimming cost V 0 bases and J 0 bases, with 12 bases left between them. CDR3 nucleotides: TGTGCCAGCTCACCACCGAGGTTGGGGGCCTCCTACGAGCAGTACTTC. As protein: CASSPPRLGASYEQYF.

This clonotype turned up a few times. The J gene is TRBJ2-2, the V gene TRBV11-1; 9 bases line up with TRBD1. CDR1 is SGHAT, CDR2 FQDESV, per germline (reference sequence). Unmatched junction bases numbered 6, after V lost 1 base and J lost 0 bases. CDR3 length: 18 amino acids. The CDR3 sequence: CASSLGSGQGTNTGELFF. CDR3 DNA: TGTGCCAGCAGCTTAGGATCGGGACAGGGAACGAACACCGGGGAGCTGTTTTTT.

The CDR3, as DNA: TGTGCCACCAGCAGAGATGACGGGTCCGGGGAGACCCAGTACTTC. It codes for CATSRDDGSGETQYF. The chain links TRBV15 to TRBJ2-5, with D unclear. V shed 0 bases and J shed 5 bases, with 13 bases lying between them. CDR1 LNHNV and CDR2 YYDKDF come from the germline V gene (reference sequence). The CDR3 totals 15 residues.